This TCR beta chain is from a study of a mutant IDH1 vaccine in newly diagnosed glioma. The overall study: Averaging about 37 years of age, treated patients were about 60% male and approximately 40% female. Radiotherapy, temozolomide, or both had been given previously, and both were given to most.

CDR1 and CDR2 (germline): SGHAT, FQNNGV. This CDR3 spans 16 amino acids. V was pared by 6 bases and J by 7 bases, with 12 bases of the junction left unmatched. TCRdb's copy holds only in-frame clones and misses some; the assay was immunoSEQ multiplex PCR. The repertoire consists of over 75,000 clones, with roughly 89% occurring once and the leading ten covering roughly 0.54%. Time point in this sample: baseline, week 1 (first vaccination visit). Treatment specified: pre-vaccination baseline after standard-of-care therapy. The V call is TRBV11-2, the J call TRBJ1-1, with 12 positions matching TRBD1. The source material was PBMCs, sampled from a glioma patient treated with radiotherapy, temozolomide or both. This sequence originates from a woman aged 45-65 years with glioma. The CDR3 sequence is CASRPPGQGAAGEAFF. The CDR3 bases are TGTGCCAGCAGACCTCCGGGACAGGGGGCAGCGGGTGAAGCTTTCTTT.